The 7 T cell receptor beta chains given below trace back to one sample, sequenced in a study of early T cells in non-severe SARS-CoV-2 infection. TCRdb used MiXCR to reprocess the 5' RACE reads, holding one entry per CDR3 protein. The data show 20,000 to 25,000 distinct CDR3 sequences, 3.5% to 5% seen once. Sequencing was carried out using whole blood. The receptors were gathered from an adult who was a healthcare worker with PCR-confirmed SARS-CoV-2 infection or an uninfected control (not recorded which).

There are many counts of this clonotype. This chain links TRBV7-8 with TRBJ2-5; D gene unclear. The CDR3 has 13 residues. Germline values: CDR1 SGHVS, CDR2 FQNEAQ. V was shortened by 4 bases and J by 4 bases, with 10 bases between the two germline ends. CDR3 nucleotide sequence: TGTGCCAGCAGCTCGGAACCCTCAGAGACCCAGTACTTC. Amino acids: CASSSEPSETQYF. The whole variable domain, filled in from reference TRBV7-8 and TRBJ2-5, reads GAGVSQSPRYKVAKRGQDVALRCDPISGHVSLFWYQQALGQGPEFLTYFQNEAQLDKSGLPSDRFFAERPEGSVSTLKIQRTQQEDSAVYLCASSSEPSETQYFGPGTRLLVL.

This clonotype was recorded at least ten times. The rearrangement uses TRBV6-2 or TRBV6-3 and TRBJ2-3; D might be TRBD2 (6 bases). The CDR3 has 14 residues. CDR1 is MNHEY, CDR2 SVGEGT, per germline. The V and J ends lost 6 bases and 14 bases respectively, with 24 bases between them. The CDR3 is CASSPGIGGTPSYF. Here the CDR3 DNA reads TGTGCCAGCAGCCCGGGAATAGGCGGGACTCCATCGTATTTT.

In its sample, this clonotype was seen a few times. The CDR3 DNA sequence: TGTGCCAGCAGCTTATCATCAGGGGGGCGCCAGACCCAGTACTTC. Translating gives CASSLSSGGRQTQYF. The chain is built from TRBV7-2 and TRBJ2-5; tentatively, D is TRBD1 (7 bases). The V and J ends lost 2 bases and 6 bases respectively, with 16 bases between them. There are 15 residues in the CDR3. CDR1 is SGHTA and CDR2 is FQGNSA in the germline V gene. Supplemented by reference TRBV7-2 and TRBJ2-5, the full variable domain reads GAGVSQSPSNKVTEKGKDVELRCDPISGHTALYWYRQSLGQGLEFLIYFQGNSAPDKSGLPSDRFSAERTGGSVSTLTIQRTQQEDSAVYLCASSLSSGGRQTQYFGPGTRLLVL.

This chain links TRBV4-3 with TRBJ2-1; tentative D call: TRBD1 (5 bases). This CDR3 has 16 amino acids. In germline, CDR1 is LGHNA, CDR2 YSLEER. The V gene lost 0 bases and the J gene lost 0 bases, with 9 bases spanning the gap. In nucleotides, the CDR3 is TGCGCCAGCAGCCAAGATTTGGGGCCCTCCTACAATGAGCAGTTCTTC. Translated, it gives CASSQDLGPSYNEQFF.

This clonotype was seen ten or more times. The J gene is TRBJ2-5, the V gene TRBV28; 7 bases line up with TRBD1. Germline V gene data show CDR1 as MDHEN and CDR2 as SYDVKM. The CDR3 length is 15 residues. J lost 0 bases, V lost 5 bases, and 6 bases had no gene match. CDR3 in DNA: TGTGCCAGCAGTCCGAGACAGGGAAACCAAGAGACCCAGTACTTC. Translating it yields CASSPRQGNQETQYF.

There are many counts of this clonotype. This chain connects TRBV20-1 to TRBJ1-1; D might be TRBD1 (5 bases). Germline lookup yields CDR1 DFQATT and CDR2 SNEGSKA (reference sequence). The ends were cut back, 1 base at V and 0 bases at J, with 12 bases in the middle. The CDR3 spans 15 residues. CDR3: CSARGGTIMNTEAFF. DNA for the CDR3: TGCAGTGCTAGAGGGGGGACTATTATGAACACTGAAGCTTTCTTT.

In this sample, this clonotype turned up many times. The CDR3 DNA reads TGTGCCAGCAGCTTAACGGCCCTTAGGAGCGGGGATACGCAGTATTTT. It translates to CASSLTALRSGDTQYF. The chain carries TRBV7-2 and TRBJ2-3, with D possibly TRBD2 on 6 matching bases. V was shortened by 2 bases and J by 6 bases, with 18 bases between the two germline ends. CDR1 SGHTA and CDR2 FQGNSA come from the germline V gene. CDR3 length: 16 amino acids.